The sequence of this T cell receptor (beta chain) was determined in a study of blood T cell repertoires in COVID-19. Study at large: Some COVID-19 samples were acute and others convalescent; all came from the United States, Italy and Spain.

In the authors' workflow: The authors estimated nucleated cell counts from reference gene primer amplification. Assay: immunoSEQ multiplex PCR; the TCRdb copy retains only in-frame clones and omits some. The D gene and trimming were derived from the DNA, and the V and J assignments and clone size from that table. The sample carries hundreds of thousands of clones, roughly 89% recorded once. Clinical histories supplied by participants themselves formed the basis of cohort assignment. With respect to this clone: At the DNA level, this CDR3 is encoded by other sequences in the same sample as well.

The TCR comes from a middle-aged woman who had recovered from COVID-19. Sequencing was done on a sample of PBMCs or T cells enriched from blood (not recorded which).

The CDR3 region has the DNA TGTGCCAGCAGCGTAGGGGCGGGAGTCACAGATACGCAGTATTTT. It specifies CASSVGAGVTDTQYF. The chain uses TRBV9 and TRBJ2-3, with 7 bases matching TRBD2. There are 15 residues in the CDR3. The trim removed 0 bases at V and 2 bases at J, leaving 3 bases unmatched. Per the germline V gene, CDR1 is SGDLS and CDR2 is YYNGEE. Supplemented by reference TRBV9 and TRBJ2-3, the full variable domain reads DSGVTQTPKHLITATGQRVTLRCSPRSGDLSVYWYQQSLDQGLQFLIQYYNGEERAKGNILERFSAQQFPDLHSELNLSSLELGDSALYFCASSVGAGVTDTQYFGPGTRLTVL.